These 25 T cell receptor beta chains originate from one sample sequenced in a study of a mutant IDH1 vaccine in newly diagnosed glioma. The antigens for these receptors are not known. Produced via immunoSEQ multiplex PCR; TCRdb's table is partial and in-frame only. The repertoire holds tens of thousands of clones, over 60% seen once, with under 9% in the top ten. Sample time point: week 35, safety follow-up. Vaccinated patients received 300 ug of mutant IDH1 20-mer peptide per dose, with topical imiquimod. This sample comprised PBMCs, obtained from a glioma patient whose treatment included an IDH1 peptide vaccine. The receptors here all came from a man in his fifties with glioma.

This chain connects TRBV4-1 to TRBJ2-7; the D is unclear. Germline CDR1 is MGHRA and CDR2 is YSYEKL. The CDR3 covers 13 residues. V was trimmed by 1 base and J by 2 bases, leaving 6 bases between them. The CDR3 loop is CASSQVGTYEQYF. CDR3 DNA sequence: TGCGCCAGCAGCCAAGTAGGGACCTACGAGCAGTACTTC.

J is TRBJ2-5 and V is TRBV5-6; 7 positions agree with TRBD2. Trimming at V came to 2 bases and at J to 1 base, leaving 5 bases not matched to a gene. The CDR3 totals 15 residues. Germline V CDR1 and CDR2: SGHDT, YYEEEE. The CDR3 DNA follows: TGTGCCAGCAGCTTAGGGAGGACTAGCCAAGAGACCCAGTACTTC. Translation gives CASSLGRTSQETQYF.

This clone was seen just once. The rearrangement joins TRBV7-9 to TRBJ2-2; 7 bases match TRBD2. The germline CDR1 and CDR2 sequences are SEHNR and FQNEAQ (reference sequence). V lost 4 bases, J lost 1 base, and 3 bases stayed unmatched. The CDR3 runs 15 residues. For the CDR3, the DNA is TGTGCCAGCAGCTCCCGGGAGGTGAACACCGGGGAGCTGTTTTTT. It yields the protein CASSSREVNTGELFF.

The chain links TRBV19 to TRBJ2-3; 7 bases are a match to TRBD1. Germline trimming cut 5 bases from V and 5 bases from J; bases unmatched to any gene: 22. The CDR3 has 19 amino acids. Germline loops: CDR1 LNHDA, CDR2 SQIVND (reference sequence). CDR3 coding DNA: TGTGCCAGTAGTGTAAAAACAGGGGTCGTTTCCTTCGGATTAGATACGCAGTATTTT. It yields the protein CASSVKTGVVSFGLDTQYF.

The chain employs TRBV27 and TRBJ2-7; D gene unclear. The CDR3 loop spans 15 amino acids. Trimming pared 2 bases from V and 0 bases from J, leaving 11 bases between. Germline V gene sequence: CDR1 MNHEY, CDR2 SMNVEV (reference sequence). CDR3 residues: CASSLNGGSSYEQYF. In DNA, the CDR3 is TGTGCCAGCAGTTTAAATGGCGGCAGCTCCTACGAGCAGTACTTC.

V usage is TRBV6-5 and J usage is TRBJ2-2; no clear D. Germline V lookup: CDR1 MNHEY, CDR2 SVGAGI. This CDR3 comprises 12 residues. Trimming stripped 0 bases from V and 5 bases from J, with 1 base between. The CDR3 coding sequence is TGTGCCAGCAGTTACTCAACCGGGGAGCTGTTTTTT. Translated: CASSYSTGELFF.

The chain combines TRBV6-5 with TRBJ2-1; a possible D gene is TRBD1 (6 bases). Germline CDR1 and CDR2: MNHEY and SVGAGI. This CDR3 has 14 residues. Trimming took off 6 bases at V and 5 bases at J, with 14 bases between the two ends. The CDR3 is CASSKGVVDNEQFF. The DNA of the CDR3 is TGTGCCAGCAGCAAGGGGGTTGTGGACAATGAGCAGTTCTTC.

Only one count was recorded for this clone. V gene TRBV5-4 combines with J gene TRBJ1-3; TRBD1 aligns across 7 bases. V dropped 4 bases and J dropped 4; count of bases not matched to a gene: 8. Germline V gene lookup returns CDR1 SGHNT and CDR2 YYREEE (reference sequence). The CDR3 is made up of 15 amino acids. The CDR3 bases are TGTGCCAGCAGCCCTGACAGGGCTCAAGGAAACACCATATATTTT. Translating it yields CASSPDRAQGNTIYF.

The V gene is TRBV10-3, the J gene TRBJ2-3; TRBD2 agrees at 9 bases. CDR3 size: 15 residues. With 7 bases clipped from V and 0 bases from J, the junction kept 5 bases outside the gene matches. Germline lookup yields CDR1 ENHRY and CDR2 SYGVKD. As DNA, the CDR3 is TGTGCCATCAAGGGCAGCGGGGGGAGCACAGATACGCAGTATTTT. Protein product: CAIKGSGGSTDTQYF.

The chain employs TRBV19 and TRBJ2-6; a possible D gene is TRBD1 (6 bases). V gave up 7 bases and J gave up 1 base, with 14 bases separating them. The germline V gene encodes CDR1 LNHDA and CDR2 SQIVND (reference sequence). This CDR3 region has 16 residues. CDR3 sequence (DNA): TGTGCCAGTAAATTAGGGGGTTCGTCTGGGGCCAACGTCCTGACTTTC. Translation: CASKLGGSSGANVLTF. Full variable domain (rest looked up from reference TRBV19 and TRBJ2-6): DGGITQSPKYLFRKEGQNVTLSCEQNLNHDAMYWYRQDPGQGLRLIYYSQIVNDFQKGDIAEGYSVSREKKESFPLTVTSAQKNPTAFYLCASKLGGSSGANVLTFGAGSRLTVL.

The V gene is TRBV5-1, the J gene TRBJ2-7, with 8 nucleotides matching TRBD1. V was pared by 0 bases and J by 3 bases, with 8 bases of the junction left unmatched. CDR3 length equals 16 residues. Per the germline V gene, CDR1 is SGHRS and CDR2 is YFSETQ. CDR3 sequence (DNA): TGCGCCAGCAGCTTGGCCGGGACAGGAGGCCTCTACGAGCAGTACTTC. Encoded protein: CASSLAGTGGLYEQYF. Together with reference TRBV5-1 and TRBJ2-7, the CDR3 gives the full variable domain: KAGVTQTPRYLIKTRGQQVTLSCSPISGHRSVSWYQQTPGQGLQFLFEYFSETQRNKGNFPGRFSGRQFSNSRSEMNVSTLELGDSALYLCASSLAGTGGLYEQYFGPGTRLTVT.

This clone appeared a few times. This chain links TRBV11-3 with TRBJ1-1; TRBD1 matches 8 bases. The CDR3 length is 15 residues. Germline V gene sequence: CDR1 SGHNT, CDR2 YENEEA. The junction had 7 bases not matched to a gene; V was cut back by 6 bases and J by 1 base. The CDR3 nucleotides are TGTGCCAGCAGTTCTTACAGGGGGGAGAACACTGAAGCTTTCTTT. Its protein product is CASSSYRGENTEAFF.

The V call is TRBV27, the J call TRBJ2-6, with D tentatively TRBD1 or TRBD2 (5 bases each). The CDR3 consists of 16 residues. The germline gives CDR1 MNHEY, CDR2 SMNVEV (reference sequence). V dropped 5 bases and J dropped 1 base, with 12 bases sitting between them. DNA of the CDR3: TGTGCCAGCAGTCGGGACGGTCCGTCTGGGGCCAACGTCCTGACTTTC. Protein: CASSRDGPSGANVLTF.

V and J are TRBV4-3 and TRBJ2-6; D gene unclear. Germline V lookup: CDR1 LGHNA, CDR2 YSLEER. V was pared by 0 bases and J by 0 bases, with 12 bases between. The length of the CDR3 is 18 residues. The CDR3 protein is CASSQEHTESSGANVLTF. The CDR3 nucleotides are TGCGCCAGCAGCCAAGAACACACAGAGAGCTCTGGGGCCAACGTCCTGACTTTC.

The CDR3: CASSAAGQGTGELFF. The CDR3 DNA sequence: TGTGCCAGCAGTGCAGCGGGACAGGGGACCGGGGAGCTGTTTTTT. V usage is TRBV27 and J usage is TRBJ2-2, with TRBD1 matching over 10 bases. The CDR3 extends over 15 amino acids. The ends lost 5 bases at V and 5 bases at J; junction bases unmatched: 5. Germline CDR1 MNHEY, CDR2 SMNVEV (reference sequence).

The CDR3 reads CATSRAGSGANVLTF. CDR3 nucleotide sequence: TGTGCCACCAGCAGAGCGGGGTCCGGGGCCAACGTCCTGACTTTC. The rearrangement uses TRBV15 and TRBJ2-6; D possibly corresponds to TRBD2 (5 bases). Germline V CDR1 and CDR2: LNHNV, YYDKDF (reference sequence). Trimming removed 1 base at V and 4 bases at J, with 8 bases between. This CDR3 is 15 amino acids long.

In DNA form, the CDR3 reads TGTGCCAGCAGTGAAACAGCGTTGAGCAATCAGCCCCAGCATTTT. Residues: CASSETALSNQPQHF. This chain connects TRBV6-1 to TRBJ1-5; D is uncertain. The CDR3 length is 15 residues. CDR1 MNHNS and CDR2 SASEGT come from the germline V gene. Trimming took off 2 bases at V and 1 base at J, with 9 bases between the two ends.

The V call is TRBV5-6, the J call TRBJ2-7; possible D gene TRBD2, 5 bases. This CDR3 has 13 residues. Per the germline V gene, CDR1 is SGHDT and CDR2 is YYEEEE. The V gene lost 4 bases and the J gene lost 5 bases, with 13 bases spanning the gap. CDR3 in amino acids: CASSMITGDEQYF. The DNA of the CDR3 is TGTGCCAGCAGCATGATCACCGGGGACGAGCAGTACTTC.

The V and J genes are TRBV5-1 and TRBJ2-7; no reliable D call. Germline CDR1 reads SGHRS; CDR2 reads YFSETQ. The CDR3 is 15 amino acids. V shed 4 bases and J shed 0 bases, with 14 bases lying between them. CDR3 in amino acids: CASSPGGTGSYEQYF. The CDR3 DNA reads TGCGCCAGCAGCCCGGGCGGTACCGGCTCCTACGAGCAGTACTTC. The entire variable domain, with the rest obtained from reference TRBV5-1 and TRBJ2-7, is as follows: KAGVTQTPRYLIKTRGQQVTLSCSPISGHRSVSWYQQTPGQGLQFLFEYFSETQRNKGNFPGRFSGRQFSNSRSEMNVSTLELGDSALYLCASSPGGTGSYEQYFGPGTRLTVT.

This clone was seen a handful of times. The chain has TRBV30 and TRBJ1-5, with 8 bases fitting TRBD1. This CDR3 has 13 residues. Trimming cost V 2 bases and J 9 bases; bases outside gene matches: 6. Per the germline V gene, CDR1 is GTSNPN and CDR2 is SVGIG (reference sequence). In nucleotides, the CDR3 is TGTGCCTGGAGTCCAGGGGGCGCGGTGCCCCAGCATTTT. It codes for CAWSPGGAVPQHF.

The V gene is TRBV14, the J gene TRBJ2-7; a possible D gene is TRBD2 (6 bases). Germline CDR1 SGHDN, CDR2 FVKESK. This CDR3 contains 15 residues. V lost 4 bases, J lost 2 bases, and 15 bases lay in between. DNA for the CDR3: TGTGCCAGCAGCCTCCAGGCGGGACTCCCCTACGAGCAGTACTTC. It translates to CASSLQAGLPYEQYF.

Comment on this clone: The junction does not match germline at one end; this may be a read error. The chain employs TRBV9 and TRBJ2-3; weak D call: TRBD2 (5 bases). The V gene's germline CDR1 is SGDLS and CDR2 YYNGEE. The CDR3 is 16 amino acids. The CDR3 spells CASSVGTSFSKDTQYF. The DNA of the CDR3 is TGTGCCAGCAGCGTAGGAACTAGTTTTAGCAAAGATACGCAGTATTTT.

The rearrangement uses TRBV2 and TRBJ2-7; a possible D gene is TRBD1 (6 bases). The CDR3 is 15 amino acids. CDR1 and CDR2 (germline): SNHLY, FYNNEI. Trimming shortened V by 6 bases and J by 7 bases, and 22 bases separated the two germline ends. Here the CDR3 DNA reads TGTGCCAGCAGCCTTTTATCCGGGACACCAATGGAGCAGTACTTC. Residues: CASSLLSGTPMEQYF.

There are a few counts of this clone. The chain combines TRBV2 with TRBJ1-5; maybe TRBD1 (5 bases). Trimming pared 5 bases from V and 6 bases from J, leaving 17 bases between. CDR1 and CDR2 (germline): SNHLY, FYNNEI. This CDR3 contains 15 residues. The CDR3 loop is CASSRGSARSQPQHF. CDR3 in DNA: TGTGCCAGCAGTAGGGGTTCCGCCCGAAGTCAGCCCCAGCATTTT. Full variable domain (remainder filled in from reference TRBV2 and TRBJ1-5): EPEVTQTPSHQVTQMGQEVILRCVPISNHLYFYWYRQILGQKVEFLVSFYNNEISEKSEIFDDQFSVERPDGSNFTLKIRSTKLEDSAMYFCASSRGSARSQPQHFGDGTRLSIL.

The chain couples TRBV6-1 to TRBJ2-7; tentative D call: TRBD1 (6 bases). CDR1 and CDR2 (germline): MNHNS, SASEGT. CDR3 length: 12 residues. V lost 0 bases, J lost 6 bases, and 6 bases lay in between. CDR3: CASSEAGGEQYF. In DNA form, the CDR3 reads TGTGCCAGCAGTGAAGCAGGGGGCGAGCAGTACTTC.